The 12 T cell receptor beta chains below were found in one sample sequenced in a study of T cells expressing NK-cell markers. TCRdb reprocessed the 5' RACE reads and reports one entry per CDR3 protein, with no DNA. The sample spans under 600,000 distinct CDR3 sequences; the ten largest clones claim over 1.3%. The sequenced sample was blood T cells: a sorted CD56 or NKG2C T cell subset, CD4+ or CD8+ T cells, or bulk PBMC T cells (not recorded which). All receptors come from a woman aged 45 to 65 in good health.

This chain connects TRBV12-3 or TRBV12-4 to TRBJ1-2; without DNA, the TCRdb call of TRBD1 cannot be checked. The CDR3 covers 14 residues. The CDR3 is CASSSDGSRGGYTF.

V usage is TRBV29-1 and J usage is TRBJ2-5; as DNA is missing, the TRBD1 call by TCRdb cannot be tested. CDR1 and CDR2 (germline): SQVTM, ANQGSEA. CDR3 length equals 13 residues. The CDR3 reads CSGSQLGGETQYF.

CDR3 loop: CASFSTDTQYF. The V and J genes are TRBV2 and TRBJ2-3. Germline loops: CDR1 SNHLY, CDR2 FYNNEI. The CDR3 runs 11 residues.

J is TRBJ2-2 and V is TRBV27; absent DNA, TCRdb's TRBD1 call cannot be checked. Per germline, CDR1 MNHEY and CDR2 SMNVEV (reference sequence). The CDR3 is made up of 13 amino acids. The chain's CDR3 is CAGRTGNTGELFF.

The gene calls are TRBV10-2 and TRBJ2-2; with no DNA, the TCRdb D assignment of TRBD2 cannot be verified. The CDR3 spans 16 residues. In germline, CDR1 is WSHSY, CDR2 SAAADI. CDR3 in amino acids: CASSGISGMGNGELFF.

The V call is TRBV19, the J call TRBJ2-7; TCRdb's D call of TRBD1 is untestable without DNA. CDR3 length equals 12 residues. CDR1 LNHDA and CDR2 SQIVND come from the germline V gene (reference sequence). The CDR3 loop is CATRDTPYEQYF. Drawing the rest from reference TRBV19 and TRBJ2-7, the complete variable domain is DGGITQSPKYLFRKEGQNVTLSCEQNLNHDAMYWYRQDPGQGLRLIYYSQIVNDFQKGDIAEGYSVSREKKESFPLTVTSAQKNPTAFYLCATRDTPYEQYFGPGTRLTVT.

V usage is TRBV7-8 and J usage is TRBJ2-2; the TCRdb D gene call, TRBD2, has no DNA to confirm it. Germline CDR1 reads SGHVS; CDR2 reads FQNEAQ. This CDR3 is 15 amino acids long. CDR3 in amino acids: CASSLLAQSTGELFF.

The V gene is TRBV20-1, the J gene TRBJ2-2; without DNA, the TCRdb call of TRBD1 cannot be checked. In germline, CDR1 is DFQATT, CDR2 SNEGSKA (reference sequence). This CDR3 contains 16 residues. CDR3 sequence: CSARVDRGTNTGELFF.

This chain connects TRBV11-3 to TRBJ2-2; TCRdb returns TRBD2, unconfirmable since there is no DNA. This CDR3 has 16 amino acids. Germline V gene data show CDR1 as SGHNT and CDR2 as YENEEA. CDR3 region: CASSLDLASSGRELFF.

The chain employs TRBV6-2 or TRBV6-3 and TRBJ2-6; TCRdb gives TRBD1 as the D gene, but with no DNA this cannot be confirmed. Germline CDR1 reads MNHEY; CDR2 reads SVGEGT. This CDR3 comprises 15 residues. The CDR3 protein is CASSPVGTGANVLTF.

The chain joins TRBV4-1 to TRBJ2-3; as DNA is missing, the TRBD1 call by TCRdb cannot be tested. The CDR3 covers 15 residues. Per germline, CDR1 MGHRA and CDR2 YSYEKL. Here the CDR3 reads CASRLDRRRTDTQYF.

This chain connects TRBV3-1 to TRBJ2-5; TCRdb picks TRBD1, but there is no DNA to check that call. This CDR3 has 15 amino acids. Germline lookup yields CDR1 LGHDT and CDR2 YNNKEL (reference sequence). The CDR3 loop is CASSQGRGKGETQYF.